The 16 T cell receptor beta chains in this list originate from one sample, sequenced in a study of blood T cells in healthy people across ages. For the second PCR, which ran for about 7 to 11 cycles, a sample-barcoded 5' primer and a J-beta primer mix were used. TCRdb re-derived calls from the 5' RACE reads in MiXCR, one entry per CDR3 protein. The repertoire holds about 930,000 distinct CDR3 sequences, with around 29% as singletons. The sample also formed part of further work on T cells of mothers and their children.

The sequencing input was blood. The source is a woman in her forties in good health.

The sample holds a few counts of this clonotype. V gene TRBV10-3 combines with J gene TRBJ2-7, with D perhaps matching TRBD1 (6 bases). Germline assignment: CDR1 ENHRY and CDR2 SYGVKD. Trimming cost V 3 bases and J 4 bases, with 10 bases left between them. The CDR3 extends over 13 amino acids. CDR3 DNA: TGTGCCATCAGTGAAAGGGGGACGTACGAGCAGTACTTC. This codes for CAISERGTYEQYF.

The rearrangement links TRBV28 to TRBJ2-3; D is perhaps TRBD1 (6 bases). CDR1 and CDR2 from the germline V gene are MDHEN and SYDVKM. Trimming removed 6 bases from V and 3 bases from J, with 13 bases in between. CDR3 size: 14 residues. The CDR3 coding sequence is TGTGCCAGCAGCCAGTACAGGGAAACAGATACGCAGTATTTT. This encodes CASSQYRETDTQYF.

V is TRBV20-1 and J is TRBJ2-2; D is ambiguous. Germline lookup yields CDR1 DFQATT and CDR2 SNEGSKA (reference sequence). V was cut by 5 bases and J by 1 base, with 8 bases left in between. The CDR3 is made up of 13 amino acids. The DNA of the CDR3 is TGCAGTGCTCCACGGGTGAACACCGGGGAGCTGTTTTTT. Its translation: CSAPRVNTGELFF.

J is TRBJ2-3 and V is TRBV20-1; 7 positions match TRBD2. Germline CDR1 and CDR2: DFQATT and SNEGSKA (reference sequence). CDR3 length: 15 residues. J lost 0 bases, V lost 6 bases, and 9 bases had no gene match. CDR3: CSARPGGSSTDTQYF. The DNA for the CDR3 is TGCAGTGCCCGCCCGGGGGGATCTAGCACAGATACGCAGTATTTT.

The rearrangement joins TRBV12-3 or TRBV12-4 to TRBJ2-5, with 8 bases matching TRBD1. The V segment lost 5 bases and the J segment 2 bases; nucleotides outside the gene matches: 10. The CDR3 spans 16 residues. The CDR3 protein is CASSQTGAREQETQYF. The CDR3 region has the DNA TGTGCCAGCAGTCAGACAGGGGCTCGGGAGCAAGAGACCCAGTACTTC.

This rearrangement joins TRBV14 to TRBJ1-2; D gene ambiguous. This CDR3 comprises 13 residues. Trimming removed 5 bases at V and 8 bases at J, with 15 bases between. Germline CDR1 and CDR2: SGHDN and FVKESK. In nucleotides, the CDR3 is TGTGCCAGCAGCTTCCGCGACGTGCGGGGCTACACCTTC. Amino acid sequence: CASSFRDVRGYTF.

With regard to this clonotype: This sequence may be a read error, since a much larger clone differs from it by one base. The V and J genes are TRBV5-1 and TRBJ1-2; D possibly corresponds to TRBD1 (5 bases). Germline CDR1 SGHRS, CDR2 YFSETQ. The CDR3 loop spans 15 amino acids. CDR3 nucleotide sequence: TGCGCCAGCAGCTTGGATGGCGGGGCGACTTATGGCTACTCCTTC. This codes for CASSLDGGATYGYSF.

This clonotype came up a few times. The chain combines TRBV9 with TRBJ2-1; D is possibly TRBD2 (6 bases). The CDR3 runs to 16 residues. Looked up from germline, CDR1 is SGDLS and CDR2 is YYNGEE. The ends were cut back, 1 base at V and 7 bases at J, with 18 bases in the middle. The CDR3 loop reads CASSVLRETSTNEQFF. The DNA of the CDR3 is TGTGCCAGCAGCGTATTGCGGGAAACCTCTACAAATGAGCAGTTCTTC. Looking up the rest from reference TRBV9 and TRBJ2-1 gives the full variable domain: DSGVTQTPKHLITATGQRVTLRCSPRSGDLSVYWYQQSLDQGLQFLIQYYNGEERAKGNILERFSAQQFPDLHSELNLSSLELGDSALYFCASSVLRETSTNEQFFGPGTRLTVL.

This rearrangement joins TRBV5-1 to TRBJ1-1; D perhaps matches TRBD1 (6 bases). Trimming took off 6 bases at V and 0 bases at J, with 12 bases between the two ends. CDR1 is SGHRS and CDR2 is YFSETQ in the germline V gene. The CDR3 is made up of 14 amino acids. CDR3 region: CASTAGDMNTEAFF. In DNA form, the CDR3 reads TGCGCCAGCACGGCAGGGGACATGAACACTGAAGCTTTCTTT.

The V gene is TRBV7-2, the J gene TRBJ1-2; D unclear. The V end lost 6 bases, the J end lost 4 bases, and 15 bases lay between the germline ends. This CDR3 is 14 amino acids long. From germline, CDR1 is SGHTA and CDR2 FQGNSA. The DNA of the CDR3 is TGTGCCAGCAGTTATGCGCGGGGTCCCTATGGCTACACCTTC. Protein product: CASSYARGPYGYTF.

In its sample, this clonotype was seen a few times. The chain combines TRBV20-1 with TRBJ1-4; D remains unclear. Trimming removed 3 bases at V and 0 bases at J, with 14 bases between. The CDR3 runs to 16 residues. Per germline, CDR1 DFQATT and CDR2 SNEGSKA (reference sequence). The CDR3 sequence is CSARGTWTTTNEKLFF. The DNA of the CDR3 is TGCAGTGCTAGGGGCACGTGGACCACAACTAATGAAAAACTGTTTTTT.

This clonotype was observed a handful of times. This chain connects TRBV9 to TRBJ2-1; 7 nucleotides align to TRBD1. This CDR3 comprises 15 residues. Germline trimming cut 2 bases from V and 6 bases from J; bases unmatched to any gene: 8. Germline-derived CDR1 and CDR2 are SGDLS and YYNGEE. The CDR3, as DNA: TGTGCCAGCAGCGTTTGGGGACAGACGGCCAATGAGCAGTTCTTC. Encoded protein: CASSVWGQTANEQFF.

This clonotype occurred a few times. The chain recombines TRBV14 with TRBJ2-4, with TRBD1 identical over 8 bases. Looked up from germline, CDR1 is SGHDN and CDR2 is FVKESK. Trimming at V came to 3 bases and at J to 1 base, leaving 8 bases not matched to a gene. The CDR3 is made up of 17 amino acids. As DNA, the CDR3 is TGTGCCAGCAGCCAGAGACAGGGGTCCTTTGCCAAAAACATTCAGTACTTC. Amino acids: CASSQRQGSFAKNIQYF.

In its sample, this clonotype was seen a few times. The V call is TRBV9, the J call TRBJ2-6; D gene unclear. This CDR3 contains 16 residues. Germline V gene lookup returns CDR1 SGDLS and CDR2 YYNGEE. Trimming cost V 3 bases and J 0 bases, with 10 bases left between them. In DNA, the CDR3 is TGTGCCAGCAGCGCCCGAGATCCCTCTGGGGCCAACGTCCTGACTTTC. Translation: CASSARDPSGANVLTF.

The chain recombines TRBV29-1 with TRBJ1-2, with 9 bases lining up with TRBD1. The CDR3 sequence is 11 residues long. After removal of 7 bases from V and 5 bases from J, the junction contained 2 bases not matched to a gene. The V gene's germline CDR1 is SQVTM and CDR2 ANQGSEA. This chain's CDR3 is CSGQGGYGYTF. The CDR3 DNA reads TGCAGCGGACAGGGGGGATATGGCTACACCTTC.

In the case of this clonotype: A much larger clone lies one base from this, so it may be a read error. The V call is TRBV6-2 or TRBV6-3, the J call TRBJ2-7, with TRBD1 identical over 9 bases. This CDR3 is built from 15 residues. The germline V gene encodes CDR1 MNHEY and CDR2 SVGEGT. V shed 11 bases, J shed 1 base, and the junction held 12 bases outside the gene matches. The CDR3 region has the DNA TGTGCCGGCACCAACTCCGGGACAGGGTCCTACGAGCAGTACTTC. Amino acids: CAGTNSGTGSYEQYF.